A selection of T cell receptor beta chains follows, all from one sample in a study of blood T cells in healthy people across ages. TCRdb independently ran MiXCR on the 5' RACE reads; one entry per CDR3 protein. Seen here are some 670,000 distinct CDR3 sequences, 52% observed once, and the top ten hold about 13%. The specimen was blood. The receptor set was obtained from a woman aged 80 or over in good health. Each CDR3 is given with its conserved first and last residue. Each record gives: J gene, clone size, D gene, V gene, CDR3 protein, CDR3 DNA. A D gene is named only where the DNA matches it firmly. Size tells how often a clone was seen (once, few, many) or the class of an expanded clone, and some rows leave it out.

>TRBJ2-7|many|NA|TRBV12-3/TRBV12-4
CASSFSRLSYEQYF
TGTGCCAGCAGTTTTTCCAGGCTCTCCTACGAGCAGTACTTC
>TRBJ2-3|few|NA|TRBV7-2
CASSEESYTQYF
TGTGCCAGCAGCGAAGAAAGTTATACGCAGTATTTT
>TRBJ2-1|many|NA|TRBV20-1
CSVTGRGYNEQFF
TGCAGTGTTACGGGGCGCGGTTACAATGAGCAGTTCTTC
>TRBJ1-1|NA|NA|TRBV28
CASTAGPLNTEAFF
TGTGCCAGCACCGCCGGGCCCTTGAACACTGAAGCTTTCTTT
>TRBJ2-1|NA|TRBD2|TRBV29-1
CSVDRTSGGVEQFF
TGCAGCGTTGATCGGACTAGCGGGGGAGTTGAGCAGTTCTTC
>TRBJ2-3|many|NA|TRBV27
CASRARGRDTQYF
TGTGCCAGCAGGGCCAGAGGTCGGGATACGCAGTATTTT
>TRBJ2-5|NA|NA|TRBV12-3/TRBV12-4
CASSVPPQETQYF
TGTGCCAGCAGTGTACCCCCCCAAGAGACCCAGTACTTC
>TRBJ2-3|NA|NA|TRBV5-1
CASGLDGTSTDTQYF
TGCGCCAGCGGACTCGACGGGACTAGCACAGATACGCAGTATTTT
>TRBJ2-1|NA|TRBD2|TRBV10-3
CAISEAGESNEQFF
TGTGCCATCAGTGAAGCGGGGGAAAGCAATGAGCAGTTCTTC
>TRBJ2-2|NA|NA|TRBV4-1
CASRKPGLKNTGELFF
TGCGCCAGCAGAAAGCCGGGACTGAAGAACACCGGGGAGCTGTTTTTT
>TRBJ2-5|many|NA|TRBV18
CASSRGTGRQETQYF
TGTGCCAGCTCAAGGGGAACAGGGAGACAAGAGACCCAGTACTTC
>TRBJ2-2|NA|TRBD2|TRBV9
CASSVEPSGGSREELFF
TGTGCCAGCAGCGTAGAGCCTAGCGGGGGGTCACGCGAGGAGCTGTTTTTT